This TCR beta chain is from a study of T cells in Graves' hyperthyroidism and ophthalmopathy. Study-wide findings and caveats: Most clonotypes expanded in the thyroid (above 0.001) were also present in blood.

This clonotype was counted a few times. Its specificity is not known. The germline CDR1 and CDR2 sequences are KGHDR and SFDVKD. The CDR3 totals 15 residues. Trimming shortened V by 0 bases and J by 6 bases, and 14 bases separated the two germline ends. It was RNA transcripts that yielded the amplified TCR beta CDR3 regions. A first-round RT-PCR of the TCR CDR3 used the HTBI primer set. TCRdb re-analysed the multiplex PCR reads in MiXCR, keeping a single row per CDR3 protein. The sample includes under 650,000 distinct CDR3 sequences, 15% to 20% of them seen just once. The specimen was blood. The receptor was isolated from a woman between 25 and 40 years old with Graves' hyperthyroidism. The chain has TRBV24-1 and TRBJ2-7, with D possibly being TRBD1 (6 bases). The CDR3: CATSDLKGGTGEQYF. In nucleotides, the CDR3 is TGTGCCACCAGTGATTTGAAAGGGGGAACGGGCGAGCAGTACTTC.